This is a list of T cell receptor beta chains from one sample in a study of shared clonotypes between healthy human individuals. Sequenced by immunoSEQ multiplex PCR; TCRdb stores in-frame clones only, minus some. The repertoire includes about 1,800,000 clones, just under 95% of them detected once, and roughly 1% sits in the top ten. Sequencing used naive CD8+ T cells sorted from blood. The receptors were sampled from a man aged 18 to 29 in good health. The CDR3 runs from the conserved cysteine through the conserved F or W. The D gene is left open where the match is weak. Clone size is stated in some rows and not others, as once, few, many or a class when expanded.

V,J,size,D,DNA,CDR3
TRBV5-6,TRBJ2-5,few,NA,TGTGCCAGCAGCTTGGAGGGGGGAGAGACCCAGTACTTC,CASSLEGGETQYF
TRBV2,TRBJ2-7,NA,NA,TGTGCCACCGAGCGGGCTTTCGAGGACGAGCAGTACTTC,CATERAFEDEQYF
TRBV9,TRBJ2-3,NA,NA,TGTGCCAGCAGCGTGGAGGGGCTAAGCACAGATACGCAGTATTTT,CASSVEGLSTDTQYF
TRBV27,TRBJ1-1,once,NA,TGTGCCAGCAGTTTATTCCCAATGAACACTGAAGCTTTCTTT,CASSLFPMNTEAFF
TRBV2,TRBJ1-2,NA,NA,TGTGCCAGCAGTGAAGATGGGTACAGGAGTTTCACTAACTATGGCTACACCTTC,CASSEDGYRSFTNYGYTF
TRBV6-4,TRBJ2-1,NA,NA,TGTGCCAGCAGTTGGCAGGGGGGCCACAATGAGCAGTTCTTC,CASSWQGGHNEQFF
TRBV5-6,TRBJ1-2,NA,TRBD1,TGTGCCAGCAGCTTGGGGACAGGGGCATATGGCTACACCTTC,CASSLGTGAYGYTF
TRBV7-9,TRBJ1-1,NA,NA,TGTGCCAGCAGCCCGGTTGGGGTCCACGACACTGAAGCTTTCTTT,CASSPVGVHDTEAFF
TRBV15,TRBJ2-1,NA,TRBD2,TGTGCCACCAGCCCCGGGACTAGTGGGGGGAATGAGCAGTTCTTC,CATSPGTSGGNEQFF
TRBV5-1,TRBJ2-1,NA,NA,TGCGCCAGCAGCTCAGACGGCTACAATGAGCAGTTCTTC,CASSSDGYNEQFF
TRBV28,TRBJ2-7,NA,TRBD1,TGTGCCAGCAGCCAAAGACCACAGGGGATCGCCTCCTACGAGCAGTACTTC,CASSQRPQGIASYEQYF
TRBV14,TRBJ1-2,NA,TRBD1,TGTGCCAGCAGCCCCGGGACAGCGAGGACCTTC,CASSPGTARTF
TRBV5-6,TRBJ1-5,NA,NA,TGTGCCAGCAGCTCCACCGGAGGCCAGCCCCAGCATTTT,CASSSTGGQPQHF
TRBV11-2,TRBJ2-5,NA,NA,TGTGCCAGCAGCTTATCCCGAGGGACCCAGTACTTC,CASSLSRGTQYF
TRBV6-6,TRBJ2-7,NA,NA,TGTGCCAGCAGTTGGGCCGAGAACTACGAGCAGTACTTC,CASSWAENYEQYF
TRBV9,TRBJ1-1,NA,NA,TGTGCCAGCAGCGTAGCTCATCAGGATAACACTGAAGCTTTCTTT,CASSVAHQDNTEAFF
TRBV5-6,TRBJ2-5,NA,NA,TGTGCCAGCAGCTTGGCCCGCCAGGGGCGAGAGACCCAGTACTTC,CASSLARQGRETQYF